This T cell receptor (beta chain) stems from a study of T cell responses to AZD1222 COVID-19 vaccine (dated by TCRdb to the early 2020s). Looking at the study overall: A total of more than 230 trial participants underwent TCR sequencing, of whom about 210 had received two doses of AZD1222 and some 25 had received two doses of the MenACWY control vaccine. Trial participants were enrolled by age into subgroups of 18-55, 56-69 and 70-plus years, and roughly 150, 30 and 60 TCR-sequenced participants, respectively, were included in these subgroups. Findings and caveats that apply to the study as a whole: Because no samples from the day 14 peak response were available, repertoires could be characterized only after the peak T cell response. CD4 TCRs associated with the vaccine covered the entire spike protein, and the dominant responses were in regions 160-218 and 743-854. Reportedly, almost half of the unique spike-specific TCRs recognized epitopes lying outside the regions that are mutated in the B.1.351 and B.1.1.7 variants. Most participants were white British and females outnumbered males, and the authors suggested that clonal diversity may have been underestimated. The 56-69-year group was small, and its depth increase did not reach significance, likely because of low power. A significant rise in spike-specific TCR breadth and depth was observed after two AZD1222 doses relative to day 0 and relative to MenACWY recipients. Conclusions about previously exposed vaccinees were limited because only six or seven AZD1222 recipients were SARS-CoV-2 seropositive at baseline.

This specimen's time point label, interpreted: baseline before first vaccination. The treatment or condition label for this specimen denotes: meningococcal conjugate vaccine given as trial control. The vaccinee samples were drawn from two UK trials, COV001 and COV002, one of which was a single-blind randomized controlled phase 2/3 trial testing AZD1222 (ChAdOx1 nCoV-19) in healthy adults. Trial participant PBMC samples were collected at day 0 and day 28 after the second dose for TCRbeta chain sequencing. The CDR3 regions of human TCRbeta chains were subjected to immunosequencing. The authors' analysis ran thus. Repertoire TCRs were checked for matches against a reference library of SARS-CoV-2-specific TCRs that had been generated using the MIRA antigen-specificity platform. Breadth was defined as the fraction of unique TCRs that were SARS-CoV-2-associated, and depth was defined as the fraction of total T cells that were SARS-CoV-2-associated. Each spike-specific TCR was assigned to its reactive spike region and to a CD4 or CD8 class using the MIRA data. Log10-transformed breadth and depth values were compared by one-way ANOVA with Sidak's multiple comparisons tests. The table was pulled from immuneACCESS by TCRdb, which kept in-frame rearrangements only. Such tables lose some clones; where checked, under half of the loss comes from unresolved V genes, and the rest has no known cause. V, J and clone size are taken as reported in that table, and D and trimming were inferred from the DNA itself. In all, the sample holds about 150,000 clones, and 90% to 95% of those were seen once. The top ten hold approximately 3% of the sample.

Concerning this clone itself: It lacks a known antigen. Base qualities are not at hand, and no much larger clone is one base apart.

CDR1 and CDR2 (GTSNPN, SVGIG) derive from the germline V gene (reference sequence). There are 13 amino acids in the CDR3, from cysteine to phenylalanine inclusive. Only the CDR3 DNA stays, 39 bases, in frame from base 1. V is cut by 2 bases and J by 1 base, and the space between the germline ends is 9 bases. This sequence uses TRBV30 and TRBJ2-7, with no D gene named confidently. Sequencing was performed on peripheral blood, taken on day 0 of MenACWY control vaccination. This TCR derives from an adult in good health. CDR3 region: CAWSLGTSYEQYF. The nucleotide sequence reads as follows: TGTGCCTGGAGTCTCGGCACTTCCTACGAGCAGTACTTC.